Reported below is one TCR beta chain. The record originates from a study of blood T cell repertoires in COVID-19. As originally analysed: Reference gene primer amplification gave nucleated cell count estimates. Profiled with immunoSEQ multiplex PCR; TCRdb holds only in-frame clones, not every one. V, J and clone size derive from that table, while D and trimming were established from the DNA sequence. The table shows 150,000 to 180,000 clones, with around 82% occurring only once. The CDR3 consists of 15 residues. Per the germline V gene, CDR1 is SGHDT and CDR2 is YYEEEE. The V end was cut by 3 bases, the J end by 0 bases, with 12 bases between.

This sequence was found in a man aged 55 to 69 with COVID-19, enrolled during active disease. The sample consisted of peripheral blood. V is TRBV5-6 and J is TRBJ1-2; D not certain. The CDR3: CASSSLDQANYGYTF. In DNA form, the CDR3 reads TGTGCCAGCAGCTCCTTGGATCAGGCTAACTATGGCTACACCTTC. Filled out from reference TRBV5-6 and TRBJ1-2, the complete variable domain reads DAGVTQSPTHLIKTRGQQVTLRCSPKSGHDTVSWYQQALGQGPQFIFQYYEEEERQRGNFPDRFSGHQFPNYSSELNVNALLLGDSALYLCASSSLDQANYGYTFGSGTRLTVV.